The rows below give T cell receptor beta chains drawn from one sample of a study of T cells after yellow fever vaccination. MiXCR was run by TCRdb on the 5' RACE reads, yielding one entry per CDR3 protein. Of some 150,000 distinct CDR3 sequences in the sample, just over 6.5% were seen once. The starting material was CD4+ T cells sorted from PBMCs, obtained 10 days after the yellow fever booster vaccination. Receptors were obtained from a man in his thirties or forties who received the YFV17D yellow fever vaccine. Each CDR3 is given with its conserved first and last residue. A D gene is named only where the DNA matches it firmly. The size field is filled for only some rows; it gives once, few, many or a size class.

V: TRBV11-2
J: TRBJ1-6
D: -
size: many
DNA: TGTGCCAGCAGCTTAGTCCAACCTCATAATTCACCCCTCCACTTT
CDR3: CASSLVQPHNSPLHF

V: TRBV12-3/TRBV12-4
J: TRBJ2-1
D: -
size: many
DNA: TGTGCCAGCAGGGGCGGCACGTACAATGAGCAGTTCTTC
CDR3: CASRGGTYNEQFF

V: TRBV2
J: TRBJ2-5
D: TRBD1
size: few
DNA: TGTGCCAGCAGAGCCGGGACAGGGGGAGAGACCCAGTACTTC
CDR3: CASRAGTGGETQYF

V: TRBV20-1
J: TRBJ2-3
D: -
size: many
DNA: TGCAGTGCTCGACGGGGGACAGATACGCAGTATTTT
CDR3: CSARRGTDTQYF

V: TRBV2
J: TRBJ2-1
D: TRBD2
size: few
DNA: TGTGCCAGCATTCTTCGACTAGCGGGAGTTCTGGGGGAGAACGAGCAGTTCTTC
CDR3: CASILRLAGVLGENEQFF

V: TRBV18
J: TRBJ2-7
D: TRBD1
size: few
DNA: TGTGCCAGCTCACCACCCCCGGGACAGGGACCCTACGAGCAGTACTTC
CDR3: CASSPPPGQGPYEQYF

V: TRBV4-2
J: TRBJ2-1
D: -
size: many
DNA: TGTGCCAGCAGCCAAGACATCCGGGACACGAGGGAGCAGTTCTTC
CDR3: CASSQDIRDTREQFF

V: TRBV10-3
J: TRBJ2-5
D: TRBD1
size: many
DNA: TGTGCCATCAGTGACGAGGGGGCAGGGGACCAGTACTTC
CDR3: CAISDEGAGDQYF

V: TRBV19
J: TRBJ2-3
D: -
size: few
DNA: TGTGCCAGTAGGGACCGTGGAGATACGCAGTATTTT
CDR3: CASRDRGDTQYF

V: TRBV5-6
J: TRBJ2-1
D: TRBD2
size: many
DNA: TGTGCCAGCAGCTTGGCCCTGACTAGCGGTGCTGAGCAGTTCTTC
CDR3: CASSLALTSGAEQFF

V: TRBV18
J: TRBJ2-5
D: -
size: few
DNA: TGTGCCAGCTCACCCCAGGTGACCCAGTACTTC
CDR3: CASSPQVTQYF

V: TRBV20-1
J: TRBJ2-2
D: TRBD2
size: many
DNA: TGCAGTGCTGCGGGCGGGAGTATCGACACCGGGGAGCTGTTTTTT
CDR3: CSAAGGSIDTGELFF

V: TRBV7-9
J: TRBJ2-7
D: -
size: -
DNA: TGTGCCAGCAGCTTAGATCCCCTGGGCTACGAGCAGTACTTC
CDR3: CASSLDPLGYEQYF

V: TRBV5-1
J: TRBJ2-1
D: TRBD1
size: many
DNA: TGCGCCAGCAGCTTGGGACAGGGGGCGAATGAGCAGTTCTTC
CDR3: CASSLGQGANEQFF

V: TRBV27
J: TRBJ2-7
D: -
size: many
DNA: TGTGCCAGCAGCCGATCAGGGGTTTCGTACGAGCAGTACTTC
CDR3: CASSRSGVSYEQYF

V: TRBV5-1
J: TRBJ2-5
D: TRBD2
size: many
DNA: TGCGCCAGCACCACCGGACTAGCGGGAGAGTTGGGAGAGACCCAGTACTTC
CDR3: CASTTGLAGELGETQYF

V: TRBV12-3/TRBV12-4
J: TRBJ2-1
D: TRBD2
size: many
DNA: TGTGCCAGCCTGCTAGCGGGAGGGCGTAGTGAGCAGTTCTTC
CDR3: CASLLAGGRSEQFF

V: TRBV3-1
J: TRBJ2-3
D: -
size: -
DNA: TGTGCCAGCAGCCAAGATATCGGGAGTGCAGATACGCAGTATTTT
CDR3: CASSQDIGSADTQYF

V: TRBV7-2
J: TRBJ2-3
D: -
size: many
DNA: TGTGCCAGCAGCTTAGAGGCGGGGCTGAGCACAGATACGCAGTATTTT
CDR3: CASSLEAGLSTDTQYF

V: TRBV20-1
J: TRBJ2-1
D: -
size: many
DNA: TGCAGTGCCAACCGGCCCCAGGGCCTTGGTGAGCAGTTCTTC
CDR3: CSANRPQGLGEQFF

V: TRBV5-4
J: TRBJ2-3
D: TRBD2
size: -
DNA: TGTGCCAGCACGCTTAGCGGGAGGGCCGGTACTACAGATACGCAGTATTTT
CDR3: CASTLSGRAGTTDTQYF

V: TRBV24-1
J: TRBJ2-7
D: TRBD2
size: many
DNA: TGTGCCACCAGTGATGGGGGGACTAGCGAGAGGTTCTACGAGCAGTACTTC
CDR3: CATSDGGTSERFYEQYF

V: TRBV19
J: TRBJ2-5
D: TRBD1
size: -
DNA: TGTGCCAGGGGACAGAAAGAGACCCAGTACTTC
CDR3: CARGQKETQYF

V: TRBV7-8
J: TRBJ2-7
D: -
size: many
DNA: TGTGCCAGCAGCCCCCCGTCAGTGTGGGGCTCCTACGAGCAGTACTTC
CDR3: CASSPPSVWGSYEQYF

V: TRBV10-3
J: TRBJ2-7
D: -
size: many
DNA: TGTGCCATCAGTGGGAGCGGCCACACCTACGAGCAGTACTTC
CDR3: CAISGSGHTYEQYF

V: TRBV3-1
J: TRBJ2-3
D: -
size: many
DNA: TGTGCCAGCAGCCAACAGGGCAGGGTTGATACGCAGTATTTT
CDR3: CASSQQGRVDTQYF

V: TRBV9
J: TRBJ2-1
D: TRBD2
size: many
DNA: TGTGCCAGCAGCGCAACTAGCGGGCCCTACAATGAGCAGTTCTTC
CDR3: CASSATSGPYNEQFF

V: TRBV5-1
J: TRBJ1-4
D: -
size: many
DNA: TGCGCCAGCAGCTTGGCCCCAGGGCAGGACGAAAAACTGTTTTTT
CDR3: CASSLAPGQDEKLFF

V: TRBV20-1
J: TRBJ2-1
D: -
size: many
DNA: TGCAGTGCAGGGGCAGTCAATGAGCAGTTCTTC
CDR3: CSAGAVNEQFF

V: TRBV20-1
J: TRBJ2-1
D: -
size: many
DNA: TGCAGTGCCCTCCCGGGCCAGCTCAATGAGCAGTTCTTC
CDR3: CSALPGQLNEQFF

V: TRBV5-1
J: TRBJ1-2
D: -
size: few
DNA: TGCGCCAGCAGCCCCGGGACGGCTCGGGGTGGCTACACCTTC
CDR3: CASSPGTARGGYTF

V: TRBV19
J: TRBJ2-1
D: -
size: many
DNA: TGTGCCAGTACCCCAGGGGGCGGGAGGTGGTCCTACAATGAGCAGTTCTTC
CDR3: CASTPGGGRWSYNEQFF

V: TRBV7-9
J: TRBJ2-1
D: -
size: many
DNA: TGTGCCAGCAGCTTAAGCCATCAGCCCTACAATGAGCAGTTCTTC
CDR3: CASSLSHQPYNEQFF

V: TRBV5-1
J: TRBJ2-5
D: -
size: -
DNA: TGCGCCAGCAGTCCCGACAACGAAGAGACCCAGTACTTC
CDR3: CASSPDNEETQYF

V: TRBV30
J: TRBJ2-7
D: -
size: many
DNA: TGTGCCTGGAATCGGGGACTCTACGAGCAGTACTTC
CDR3: CAWNRGLYEQYF

V: TRBV5-1
J: TRBJ2-1
D: TRBD2
size: many
DNA: TGCGCCAGCGCCCCGGGACTAGCGGAGTCTCCTCAGTTCTTC
CDR3: CASAPGLAESPQFF

V: TRBV5-1
J: TRBJ1-2
D: -
size: many
DNA: TGCGCCAGCAGCTTGGAGGCAAACTATGGCTACACCTTC
CDR3: CASSLEANYGYTF

V: TRBV24-1
J: TRBJ2-3
D: TRBD2
size: many
DNA: TGTGCCACCAGTGACCGGACTAGCGGGATAGGTGATACGCAGTATTTT
CDR3: CATSDRTSGIGDTQYF

V: TRBV2
J: TRBJ1-4
D: TRBD1
size: many
DNA: TGTGCCAGCAGTGTGGGGACAGTGAATGAAAAACTGTTTTTT
CDR3: CASSVGTVNEKLFF

V: TRBV7-2
J: TRBJ2-2
D: -
size: -
DNA: TGTGCCAGCAGCTTTCCCGGCACCGGGGAGCTGTTTTTT
CDR3: CASSFPGTGELFF

V: TRBV5-1
J: TRBJ2-5
D: TRBD2
size: many
DNA: TGCGCCAGCAGCTCTGGGACTAGCGGGACCCAGTACTTC
CDR3: CASSSGTSGTQYF

V: TRBV7-9
J: TRBJ2-7
D: -
size: many
DNA: TGTGCCAGCATGACGCAGACCTACGAGCAGTACTTC
CDR3: CASMTQTYEQYF

V: TRBV7-2
J: TRBJ2-1
D: TRBD2
size: many
DNA: TGTGCCAGCAGCTTAGCGAGCGGGAGCGGGGTTTTCAATGAGCAGTTCTTC
CDR3: CASSLASGSGVFNEQFF

V: TRBV12-3/TRBV12-4
J: TRBJ2-1
D: -
size: many
DNA: TGTGCCAGCAGTTTAAATCGGGTTGGTGAGCAGTTCTTC
CDR3: CASSLNRVGEQFF

V: TRBV12-3/TRBV12-4
J: TRBJ2-5
D: -
size: many
DNA: TGTGCCAGCAGCCTCGGCAGTGGAGGGGGGACCCAGTACTTC
CDR3: CASSLGSGGGTQYF

V: TRBV5-1
J: TRBJ1-1
D: TRBD1
size: few
DNA: TGCGCCAGCGCCCCGGGACAGGGGATAAACACTGAAGCTTTCTTT
CDR3: CASAPGQGINTEAFF

V: TRBV12-3/TRBV12-4
J: TRBJ2-7
D: TRBD2
size: -
DNA: TGTGCCAGCAGTTCCGGACTAGCGGGGGCTTACGAGCAGTACTTC
CDR3: CASSSGLAGAYEQYF

V: TRBV7-8
J: TRBJ2-3
D: TRBD1
size: many
DNA: TGTGCCAGCAGCACAGGGGGCTCAGATACGCAGTATTTT
CDR3: CASSTGGSDTQYF

V: TRBV19
J: TRBJ2-3
D: -
size: many
DNA: TGTGCCAGTAGTCCCGGAGGGGGCAGAGATACGCAGTATTTT
CDR3: CASSPGGGRDTQYF

V: TRBV6-5
J: TRBJ1-1
D: TRBD1
size: -
DNA: TGTGCCAGCAGTTACGCGGACAGGGGGAGGACTGAAGCTTTCTTT
CDR3: CASSYADRGRTEAFF

V: TRBV6-2/TRBV6-3
J: TRBJ2-5
D: -
size: many
DNA: TGTGCCGGGGCCCTGGGGTTGGCAGAGACCCAGTACTTC
CDR3: CAGALGLAETQYF